This TCR beta chain stems from a study of shared clonotypes between healthy human individuals. The CDR3 has 14 amino acids. Germline loops: CDR1 SNHLY, CDR2 FYNNEI. Trimming took off 3 bases at V and 8 bases at J, with 16 bases between the two ends. There were no recent acute infections or vaccinations among the donors, who were healthy HIV-negative adults. The split of CD4+ cells yielded CD45RA+ naive and CD45RA-negative memory subsets. On this clone itself: The sample carries other DNA sequences with the same CDR3.

Deep was the level used in running the assay. Data came from immunoSEQ multiplex PCR; TCRdb stores just in-frame clones and leaves some out. The sample yields roughly 640,000 clones, approximately 79% seen once. The sequencing input was memory CD4+ T cells sorted from blood. The subset is: CD45RA-negative fraction. This chain uses TRBV2 with TRBJ1-2; a weak D match, TRBD1 (6 bases). This clonotype was obtained from a woman younger than 45 in good health. CDR3 residues: CASSEQGQGRGYTF. CDR3 DNA: TGTGCCAGCAGTGAGCAGGGGCAAGGGAGAGGCTACACCTTC.